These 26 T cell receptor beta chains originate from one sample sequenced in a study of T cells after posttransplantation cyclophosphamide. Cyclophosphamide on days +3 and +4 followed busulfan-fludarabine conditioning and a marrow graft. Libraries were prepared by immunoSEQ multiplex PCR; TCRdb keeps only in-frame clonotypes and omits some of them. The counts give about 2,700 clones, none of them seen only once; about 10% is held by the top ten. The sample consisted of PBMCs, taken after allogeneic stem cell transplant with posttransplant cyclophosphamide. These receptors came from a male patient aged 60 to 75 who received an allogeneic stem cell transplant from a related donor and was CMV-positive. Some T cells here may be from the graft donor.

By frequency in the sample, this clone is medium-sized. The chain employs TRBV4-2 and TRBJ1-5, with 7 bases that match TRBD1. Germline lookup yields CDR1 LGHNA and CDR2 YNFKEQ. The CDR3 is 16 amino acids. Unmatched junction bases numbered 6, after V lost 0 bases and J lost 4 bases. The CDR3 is CASSQEEGDSNQPQHF. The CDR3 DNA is TGTGCCAGCAGCCAAGAAGAGGGGGACAGTAATCAGCCCCAGCATTTT.

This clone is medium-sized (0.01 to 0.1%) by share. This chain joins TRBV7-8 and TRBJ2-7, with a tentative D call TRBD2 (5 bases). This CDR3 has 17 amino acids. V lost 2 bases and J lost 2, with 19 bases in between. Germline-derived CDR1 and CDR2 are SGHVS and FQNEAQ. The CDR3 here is CASSLFAAEWGAYEQYF. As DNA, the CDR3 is TGTGCCAGCAGCTTATTCGCGGCGGAATGGGGAGCCTACGAGCAGTACTTC.

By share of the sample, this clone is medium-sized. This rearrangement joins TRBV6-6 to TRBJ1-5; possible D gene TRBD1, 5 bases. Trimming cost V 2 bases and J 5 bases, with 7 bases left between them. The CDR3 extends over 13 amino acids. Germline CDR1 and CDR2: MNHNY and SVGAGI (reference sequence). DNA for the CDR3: TGTGCCAGCAGTTACCCCAGGGATCAGCCCCAGCATTTT. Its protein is CASSYPRDQPQHF.

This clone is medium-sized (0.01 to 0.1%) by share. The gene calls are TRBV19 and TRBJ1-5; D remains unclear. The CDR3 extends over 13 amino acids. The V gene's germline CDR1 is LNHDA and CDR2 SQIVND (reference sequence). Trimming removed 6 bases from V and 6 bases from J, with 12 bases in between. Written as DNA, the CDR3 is TGTGCCAGTAGAGAGTTGGCGGGTCAGCCCCAGCATTTT. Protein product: CASRELAGQPQHF.

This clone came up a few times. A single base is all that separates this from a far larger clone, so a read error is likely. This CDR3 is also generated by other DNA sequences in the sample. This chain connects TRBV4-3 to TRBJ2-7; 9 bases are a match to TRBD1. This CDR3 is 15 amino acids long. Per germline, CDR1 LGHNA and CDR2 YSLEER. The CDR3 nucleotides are TGCGCCAGCAGCCAAAACTCGGGACAGGGCTACGAGCAGTATGTC. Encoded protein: CASSQNSGQGYEQYV.

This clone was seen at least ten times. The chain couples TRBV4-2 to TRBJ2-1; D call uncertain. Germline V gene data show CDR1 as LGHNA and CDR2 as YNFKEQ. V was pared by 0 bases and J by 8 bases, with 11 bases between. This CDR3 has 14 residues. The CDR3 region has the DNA TGTGCCAGCAGCCAAGACCCGTCCGTCGATGAGCAGTTCTTC. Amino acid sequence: CASSQDPSVDEQFF.

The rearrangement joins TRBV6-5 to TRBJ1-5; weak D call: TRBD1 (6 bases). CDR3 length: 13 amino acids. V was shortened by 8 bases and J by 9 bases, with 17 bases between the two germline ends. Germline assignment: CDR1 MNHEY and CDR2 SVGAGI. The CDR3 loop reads CASSLGRGSPQHF. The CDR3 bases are TGTGCCAGCTCTCTGGGCAGGGGATCGCCCCAGCATTTT.

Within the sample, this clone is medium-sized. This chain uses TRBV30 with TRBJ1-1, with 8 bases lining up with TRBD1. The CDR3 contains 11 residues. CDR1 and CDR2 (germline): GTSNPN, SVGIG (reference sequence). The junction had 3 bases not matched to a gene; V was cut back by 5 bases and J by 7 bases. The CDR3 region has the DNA TGTGCCTGGGACAGGGGAAATGAAGCTTTCTTT. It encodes CAWDRGNEAFF. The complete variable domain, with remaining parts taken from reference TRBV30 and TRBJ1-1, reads SQTIHQWPATLVQPVGSPLSLECTVEGTSNPNLYWYRQAAGRGLQLLFYSVGIGQISSEVPQNLSASRPQDRQFILSSKKLLLSDSGFYLCAWDRGNEAFFGQGTRLTVV.

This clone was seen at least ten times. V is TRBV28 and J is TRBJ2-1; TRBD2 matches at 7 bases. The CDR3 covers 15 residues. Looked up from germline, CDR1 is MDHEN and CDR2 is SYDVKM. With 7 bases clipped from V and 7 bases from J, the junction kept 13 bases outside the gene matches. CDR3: CASNQAGFAVNEQFF. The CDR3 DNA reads TGTGCCAGCAATCAAGCGGGATTCGCGGTTAATGAGCAGTTCTTC.

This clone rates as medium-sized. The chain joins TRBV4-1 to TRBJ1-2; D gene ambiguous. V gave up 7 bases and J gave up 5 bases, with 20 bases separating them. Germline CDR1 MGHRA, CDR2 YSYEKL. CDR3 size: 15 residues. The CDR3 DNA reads TGCGCCAGCACCCTGACTCTCACCCCCTTATATGGCTACACCTTC. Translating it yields CASTLTLTPLYGYTF.

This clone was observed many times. The CDR3 sequence is CASSYLRAGWATNEKLFF. The CDR3 DNA reads as TGTGCCAGCAGTTACCTTCGGGCAGGGTGGGCAACTAATGAAAAACTGTTTTTT. V is TRBV2 and J is TRBJ1-4; weak D call: TRBD1 (5 bases). CDR3 length: 18 residues. V was cut by 5 bases and J by 0 bases, with 19 bases left in between. CDR1 is SNHLY, CDR2 FYNNEI, per germline.

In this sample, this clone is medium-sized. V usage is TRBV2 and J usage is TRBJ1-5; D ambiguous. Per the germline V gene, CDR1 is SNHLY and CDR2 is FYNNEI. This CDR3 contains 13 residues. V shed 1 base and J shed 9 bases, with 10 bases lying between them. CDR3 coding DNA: TGTGCCAGCAGTGAAGTCCGGTCGGGGCCCCAGCATTTT. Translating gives CASSEVRSGPQHF.

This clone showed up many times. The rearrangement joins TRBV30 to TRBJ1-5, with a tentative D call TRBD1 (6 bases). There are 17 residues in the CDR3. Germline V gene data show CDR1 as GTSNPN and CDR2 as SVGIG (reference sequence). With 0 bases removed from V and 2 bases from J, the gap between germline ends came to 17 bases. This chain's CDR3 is CAWSVRGGVGGNQPQHF. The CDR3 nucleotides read TGTGCCTGGAGTGTACGAGGGGGGGTGGGAGGCAATCAGCCCCAGCATTTT.

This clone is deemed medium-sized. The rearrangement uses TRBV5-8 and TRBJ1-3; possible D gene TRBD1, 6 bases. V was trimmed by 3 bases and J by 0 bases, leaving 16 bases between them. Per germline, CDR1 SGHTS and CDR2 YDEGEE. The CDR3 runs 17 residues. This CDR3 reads CASSYETGLPSGNTIYF. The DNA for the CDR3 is TGTGCCAGCAGCTATGAGACAGGCCTCCCCTCTGGAAACACCATATATTTT.

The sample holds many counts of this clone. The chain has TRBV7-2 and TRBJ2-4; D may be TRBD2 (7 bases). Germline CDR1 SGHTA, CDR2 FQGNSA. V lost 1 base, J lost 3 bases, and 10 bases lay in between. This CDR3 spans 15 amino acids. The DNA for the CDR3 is TGTGCCAGCAGCTTAGGGGGGGGCGGCAAAAACATTCAGTACTTC. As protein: CASSLGGGGKNIQYF.

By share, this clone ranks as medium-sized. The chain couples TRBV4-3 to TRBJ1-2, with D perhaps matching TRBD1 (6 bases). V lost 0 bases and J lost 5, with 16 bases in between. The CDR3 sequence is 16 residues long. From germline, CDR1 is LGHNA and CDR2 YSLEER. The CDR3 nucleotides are TGCGCCAGCAGCCAAGATTCAGCGGGGGCCGGGTATGGCTACACCTTC. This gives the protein CASSQDSAGAGYGYTF.

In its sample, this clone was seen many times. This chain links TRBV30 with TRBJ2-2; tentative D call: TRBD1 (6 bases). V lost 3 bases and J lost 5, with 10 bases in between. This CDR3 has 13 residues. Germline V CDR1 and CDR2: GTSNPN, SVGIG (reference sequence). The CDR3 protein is CAWSARGTGELFF. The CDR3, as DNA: TGTGCCTGGAGCGCCAGGGGTACCGGGGAGCTGTTTTTT.

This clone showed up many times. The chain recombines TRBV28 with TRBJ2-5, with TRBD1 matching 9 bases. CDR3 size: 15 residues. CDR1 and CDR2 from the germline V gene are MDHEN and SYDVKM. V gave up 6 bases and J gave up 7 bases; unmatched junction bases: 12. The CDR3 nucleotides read TGTGCCAGCAGGTCGGGACAGGGAGTTGAAGGGACCCAGTACTTC. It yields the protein CASRSGQGVEGTQYF. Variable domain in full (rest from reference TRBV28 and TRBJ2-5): DVKVTQSSRYLVKRTGEKVFLECVQDMDHENMFWYRQDPGLGLRLIYFSYDVKMKEKGDIPEGYSVSREKKERFSLILESASTNQTSMYLCASRSGQGVEGTQYFGPGTRLLVL.

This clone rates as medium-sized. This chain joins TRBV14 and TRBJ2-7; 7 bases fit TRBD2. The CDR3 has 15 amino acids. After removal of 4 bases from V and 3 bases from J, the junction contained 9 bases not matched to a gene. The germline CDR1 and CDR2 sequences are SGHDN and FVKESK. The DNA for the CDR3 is TGTGCCAGCAGCCTACTCAAGGGAGGGTACTACGAGCAGTACTTC. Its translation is CASSLLKGGYYEQYF.

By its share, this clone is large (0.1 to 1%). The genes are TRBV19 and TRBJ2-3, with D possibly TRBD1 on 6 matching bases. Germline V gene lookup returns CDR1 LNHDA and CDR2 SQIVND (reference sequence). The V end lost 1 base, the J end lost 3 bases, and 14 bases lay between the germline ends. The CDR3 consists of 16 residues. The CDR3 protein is CASSIGRMGATDTQYF. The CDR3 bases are TGTGCCAGTAGTATAGGCCGCATGGGGGCTACAGATACGCAGTATTTT. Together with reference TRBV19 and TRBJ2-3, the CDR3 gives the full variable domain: DGGITQSPKYLFRKEGQNVTLSCEQNLNHDAMYWYRQDPGQGLRLIYYSQIVNDFQKGDIAEGYSVSREKKESFPLTVTSAQKNPTAFYLCASSIGRMGATDTQYFGPGTRLTVL.

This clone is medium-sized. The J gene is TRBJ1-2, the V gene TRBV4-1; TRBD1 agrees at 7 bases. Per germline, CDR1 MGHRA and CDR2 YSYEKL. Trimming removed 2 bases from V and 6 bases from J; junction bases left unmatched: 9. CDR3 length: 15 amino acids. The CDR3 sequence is CASSQPLTGMDGYTF. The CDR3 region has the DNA TGCGCCAGCAGCCAACCTCTGACAGGGATGGATGGCTACACCTTC.

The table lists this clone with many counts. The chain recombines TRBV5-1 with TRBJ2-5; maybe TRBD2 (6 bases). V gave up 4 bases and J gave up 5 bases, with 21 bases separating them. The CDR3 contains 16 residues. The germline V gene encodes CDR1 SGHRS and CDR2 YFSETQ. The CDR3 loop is CASSPSLTGAGETQYF. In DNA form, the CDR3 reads TGCGCCAGCAGCCCCAGTTTGACTGGAGCGGGTGAGACCCAGTACTTC.

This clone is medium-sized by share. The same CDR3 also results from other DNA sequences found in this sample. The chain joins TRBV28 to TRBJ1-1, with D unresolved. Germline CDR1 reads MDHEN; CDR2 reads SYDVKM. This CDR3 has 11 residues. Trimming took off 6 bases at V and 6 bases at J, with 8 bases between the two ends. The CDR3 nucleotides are TGTGCCAGCAGGGGGAGACCTGAAGCTTTCTTT. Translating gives CASRGRPEAFF.

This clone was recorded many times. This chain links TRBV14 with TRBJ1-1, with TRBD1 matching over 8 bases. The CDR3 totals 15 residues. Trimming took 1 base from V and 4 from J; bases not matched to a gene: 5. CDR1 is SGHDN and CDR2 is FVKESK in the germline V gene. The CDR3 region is CASSQVQGAVTEAFF. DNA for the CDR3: TGTGCCAGCAGCCAAGTTCAGGGGGCAGTCACTGAAGCTTTCTTT.

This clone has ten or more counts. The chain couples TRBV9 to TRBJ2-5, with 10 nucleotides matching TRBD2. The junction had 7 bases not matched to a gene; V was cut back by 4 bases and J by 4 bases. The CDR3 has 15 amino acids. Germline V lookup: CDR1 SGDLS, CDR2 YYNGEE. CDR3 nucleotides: TGTGCCAGCAGCTCCGCTAGCGGGGGTTTAGAGACCCAGTACTTC. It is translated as CASSSASGGLETQYF.

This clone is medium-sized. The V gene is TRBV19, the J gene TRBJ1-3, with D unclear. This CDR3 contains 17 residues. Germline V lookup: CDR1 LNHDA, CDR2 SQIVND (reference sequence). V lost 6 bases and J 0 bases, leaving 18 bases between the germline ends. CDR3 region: CASSLWQRNRSGNTIYF. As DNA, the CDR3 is TGTGCCAGTAGCCTATGGCAGCGAAACCGCTCTGGAAACACCATATATTTT. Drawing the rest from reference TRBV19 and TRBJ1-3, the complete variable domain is DGGITQSPKYLFRKEGQNVTLSCEQNLNHDAMYWYRQDPGQGLRLIYYSQIVNDFQKGDIAEGYSVSREKKESFPLTVTSAQKNPTAFYLCASSLWQRNRSGNTIYFGEGSWLTVV.